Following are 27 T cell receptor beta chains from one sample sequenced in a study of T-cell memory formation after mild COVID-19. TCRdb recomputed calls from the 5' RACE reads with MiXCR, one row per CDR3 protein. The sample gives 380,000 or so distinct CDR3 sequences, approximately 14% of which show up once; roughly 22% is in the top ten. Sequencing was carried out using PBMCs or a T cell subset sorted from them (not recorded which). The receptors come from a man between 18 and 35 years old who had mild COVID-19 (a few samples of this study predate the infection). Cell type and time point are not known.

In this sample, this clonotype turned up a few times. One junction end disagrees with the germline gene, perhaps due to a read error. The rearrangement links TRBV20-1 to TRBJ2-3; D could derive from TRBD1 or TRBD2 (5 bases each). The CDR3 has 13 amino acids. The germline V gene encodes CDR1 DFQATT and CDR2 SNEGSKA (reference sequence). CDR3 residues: CSVRQRNTDTQYF. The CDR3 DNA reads TGCAGTGTTAGACAGCGGAACACAGATACGCAGTATTTT.

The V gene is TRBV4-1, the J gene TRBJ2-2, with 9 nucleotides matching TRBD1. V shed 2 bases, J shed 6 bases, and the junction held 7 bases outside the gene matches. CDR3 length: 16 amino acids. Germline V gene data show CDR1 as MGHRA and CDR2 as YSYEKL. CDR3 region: CASSQRGTGRAGELFF. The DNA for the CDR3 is TGCGCCAGCAGCCAAAGGGGGACAGGGAGAGCCGGGGAGCTGTTTTTT.

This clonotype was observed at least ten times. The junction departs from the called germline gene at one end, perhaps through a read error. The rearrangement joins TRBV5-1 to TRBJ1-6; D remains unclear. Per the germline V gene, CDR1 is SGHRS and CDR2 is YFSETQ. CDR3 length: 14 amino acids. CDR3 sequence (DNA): TGTGCCAGCAGCTTGGGTAGCTATAATTCACCCCTCCACTTT. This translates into CASSLGSYNSPLHF.

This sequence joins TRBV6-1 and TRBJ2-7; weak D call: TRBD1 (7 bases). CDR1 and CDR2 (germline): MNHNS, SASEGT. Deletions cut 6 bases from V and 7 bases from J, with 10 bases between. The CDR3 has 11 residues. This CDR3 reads CASRTGREQYF. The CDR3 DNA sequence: TGTGCCAGCAGGACAGGGAGGGAGCAGTACTTC.

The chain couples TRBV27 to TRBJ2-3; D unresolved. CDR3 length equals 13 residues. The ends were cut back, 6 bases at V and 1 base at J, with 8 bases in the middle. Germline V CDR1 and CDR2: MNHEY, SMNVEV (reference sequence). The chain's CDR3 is CASRRVGTDTQYF. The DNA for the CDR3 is TGTGCCAGCAGAAGGGTTGGCACAGATACGCAGTATTTT.

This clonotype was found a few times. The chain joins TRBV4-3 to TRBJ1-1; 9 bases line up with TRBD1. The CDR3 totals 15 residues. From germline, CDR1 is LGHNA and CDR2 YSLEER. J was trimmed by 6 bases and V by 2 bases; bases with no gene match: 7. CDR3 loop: CASSQWDRAGPEAFF. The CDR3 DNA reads TGCGCCAGCAGCCAATGGGACAGGGCCGGACCTGAAGCTTTCTTT.

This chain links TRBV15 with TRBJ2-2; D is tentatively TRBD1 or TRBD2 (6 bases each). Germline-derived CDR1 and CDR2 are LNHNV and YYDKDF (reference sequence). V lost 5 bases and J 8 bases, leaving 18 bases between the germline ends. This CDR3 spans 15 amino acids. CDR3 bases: TGTGCCACCAGCGGAGGGACACTTCCACGGGGGGAGCTGTTTTTT. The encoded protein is CATSGGTLPRGELFF.

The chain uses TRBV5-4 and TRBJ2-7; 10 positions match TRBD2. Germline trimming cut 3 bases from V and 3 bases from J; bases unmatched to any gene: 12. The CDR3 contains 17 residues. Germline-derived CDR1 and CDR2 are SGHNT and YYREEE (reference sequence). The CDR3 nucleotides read TGTGCCAGCAGCTCCGGGGCTAGCGGGGGCGTCATCTACGAGCAGTACTTC. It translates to CASSSGASGGVIYEQYF.

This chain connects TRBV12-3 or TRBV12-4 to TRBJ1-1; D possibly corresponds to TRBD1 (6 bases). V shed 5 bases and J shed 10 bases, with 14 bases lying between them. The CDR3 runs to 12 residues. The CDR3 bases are TGTGCCAGCAGTCCGACAGGCTTTACAGCTTTCTTT. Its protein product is CASSPTGFTAFF.

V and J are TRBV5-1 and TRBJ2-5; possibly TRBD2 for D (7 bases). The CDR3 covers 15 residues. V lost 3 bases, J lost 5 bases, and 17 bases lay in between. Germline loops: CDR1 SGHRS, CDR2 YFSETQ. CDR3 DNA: TGCGCCAGCAGCTACATGAGGGGGGGCGAGGAGACCCAGTACTTC. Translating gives CASSYMRGGEETQYF. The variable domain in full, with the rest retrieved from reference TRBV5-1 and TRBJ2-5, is KAGVTQTPRYLIKTRGQQVTLSCSPISGHRSVSWYQQTPGQGLQFLFEYFSETQRNKGNFPGRFSGRQFSNSRSEMNVSTLELGDSALYLCASSYMRGGEETQYFGPGTRLLVL.

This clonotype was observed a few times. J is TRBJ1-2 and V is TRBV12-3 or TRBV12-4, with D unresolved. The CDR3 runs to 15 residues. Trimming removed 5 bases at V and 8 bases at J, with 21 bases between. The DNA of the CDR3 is TGTGCCAGCAGTCCCGGACTCGGACCGCTGAGGGGCTACACCTTC. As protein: CASSPGLGPLRGYTF.

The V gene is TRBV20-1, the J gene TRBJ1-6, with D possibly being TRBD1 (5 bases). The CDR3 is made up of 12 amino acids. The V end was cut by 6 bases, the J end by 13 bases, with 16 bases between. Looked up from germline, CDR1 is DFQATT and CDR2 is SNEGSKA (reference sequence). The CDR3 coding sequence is TGCAGTGCCATGGTAGGGGTTGCCCCCCTCCACTTT. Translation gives CSAMVGVAPLHF.

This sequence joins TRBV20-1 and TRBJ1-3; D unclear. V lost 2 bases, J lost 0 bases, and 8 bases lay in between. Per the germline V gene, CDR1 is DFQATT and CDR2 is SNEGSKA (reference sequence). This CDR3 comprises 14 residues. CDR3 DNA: TGCAGTGCTAGACTCAGGAACTCTGGAAACACCATATATTTT. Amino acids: CSARLRNSGNTIYF.

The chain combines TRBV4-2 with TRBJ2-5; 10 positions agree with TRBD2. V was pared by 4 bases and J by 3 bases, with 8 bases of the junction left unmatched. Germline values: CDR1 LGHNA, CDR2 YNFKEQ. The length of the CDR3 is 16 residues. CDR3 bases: TGTGCCAGCAGCCTGATAGCGGGGGGATCCAAAGAGACCCAGTACTTC. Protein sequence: CASSLIAGGSKETQYF.

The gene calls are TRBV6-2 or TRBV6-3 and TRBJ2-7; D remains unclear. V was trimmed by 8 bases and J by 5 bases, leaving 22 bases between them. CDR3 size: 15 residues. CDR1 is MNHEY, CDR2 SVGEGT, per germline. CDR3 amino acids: CASSPGRQKWDEQYV. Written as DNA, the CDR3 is TGTGCCAGCTCACCCGGCAGGCAAAAGTGGGACGAGCAGTACGTC.

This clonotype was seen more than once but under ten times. The DNA of the CDR3 is TGTGCCAGCAGTTTTCGTCATATGAACACCGGGGAGCTGTTTTTT. Its protein is CASSFRHMNTGELFF. This chain connects TRBV27 to TRBJ2-2; D uncertain. The CDR3 consists of 15 residues. Germline V gene data show CDR1 as MNHEY and CDR2 as SMNVEV (reference sequence). Trimming removed 3 bases at V and 1 base at J, with 9 bases between.

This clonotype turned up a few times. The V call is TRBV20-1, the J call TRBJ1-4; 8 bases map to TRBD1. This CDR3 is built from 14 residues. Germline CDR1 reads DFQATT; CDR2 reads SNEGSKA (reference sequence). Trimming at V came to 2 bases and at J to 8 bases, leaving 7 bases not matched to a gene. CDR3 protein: CSARSQGAGEKLFF. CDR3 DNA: TGCAGTGCTAGATCCCAGGGGGCTGGGGAAAAACTGTTTTTT.

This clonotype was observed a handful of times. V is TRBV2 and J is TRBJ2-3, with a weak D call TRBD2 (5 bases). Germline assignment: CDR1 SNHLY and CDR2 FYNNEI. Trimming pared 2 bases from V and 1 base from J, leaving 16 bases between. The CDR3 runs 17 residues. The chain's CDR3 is CASSEQIRGWGTDTQYF. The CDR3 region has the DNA TGTGCCAGCAGTGAACAGATCCGGGGATGGGGCACAGATACGCAGTATTTT.

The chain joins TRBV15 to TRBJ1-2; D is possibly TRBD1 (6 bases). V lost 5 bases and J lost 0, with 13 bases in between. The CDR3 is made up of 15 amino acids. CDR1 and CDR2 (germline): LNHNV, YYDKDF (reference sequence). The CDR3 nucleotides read TGTGCCACCAGCGGTACGTGGGGGCCTAACTATGGCTACACCTTC. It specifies CATSGTWGPNYGYTF.

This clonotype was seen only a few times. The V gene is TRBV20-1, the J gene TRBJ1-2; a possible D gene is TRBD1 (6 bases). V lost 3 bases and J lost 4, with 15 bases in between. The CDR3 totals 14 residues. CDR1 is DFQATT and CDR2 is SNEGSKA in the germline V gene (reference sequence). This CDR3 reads CSARTWGAGYGYTF. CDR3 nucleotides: TGCAGTGCTAGGACCTGGGGGGCGGGCTATGGCTACACCTTC.

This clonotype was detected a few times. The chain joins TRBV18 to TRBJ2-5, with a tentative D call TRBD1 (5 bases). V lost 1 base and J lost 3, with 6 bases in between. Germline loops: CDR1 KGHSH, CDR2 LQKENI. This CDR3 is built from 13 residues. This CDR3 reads CASSPRQKETQYF. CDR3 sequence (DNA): TGTGCCAGCTCACCACGACAGAAAGAGACCCAGTACTTC.

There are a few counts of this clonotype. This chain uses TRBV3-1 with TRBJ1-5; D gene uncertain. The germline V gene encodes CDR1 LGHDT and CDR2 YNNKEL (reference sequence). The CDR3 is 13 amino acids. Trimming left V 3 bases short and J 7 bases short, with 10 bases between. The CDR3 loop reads CASSQIFGQPQHF. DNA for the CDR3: TGTGCCAGCAGCCAGATTTTCGGGCAGCCCCAGCATTTT.

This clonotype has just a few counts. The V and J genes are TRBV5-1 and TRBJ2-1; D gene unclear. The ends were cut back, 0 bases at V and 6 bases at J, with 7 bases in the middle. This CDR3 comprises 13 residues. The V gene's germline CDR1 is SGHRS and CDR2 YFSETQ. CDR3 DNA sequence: TGCGCCAGCAGCTTGGGTGCTTTCAATGAGCAGTTCTTC. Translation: CASSLGAFNEQFF.

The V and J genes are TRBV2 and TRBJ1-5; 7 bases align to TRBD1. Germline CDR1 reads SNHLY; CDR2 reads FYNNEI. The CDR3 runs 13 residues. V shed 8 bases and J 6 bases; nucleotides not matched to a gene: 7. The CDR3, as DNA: TGTGCCAGCGCCGACAGGGAGGTTCAGCCCCAGCATTTT. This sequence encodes CASADREVQPQHF.

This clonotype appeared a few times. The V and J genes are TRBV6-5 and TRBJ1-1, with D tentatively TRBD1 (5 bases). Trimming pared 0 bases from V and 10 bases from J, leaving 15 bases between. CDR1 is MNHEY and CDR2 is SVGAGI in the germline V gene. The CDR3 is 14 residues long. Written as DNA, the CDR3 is TGTGCCAGCAGTTACTCGGCCCAACAGGCAGCAGCTTTCTTT. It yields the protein CASSYSAQQAAAFF.

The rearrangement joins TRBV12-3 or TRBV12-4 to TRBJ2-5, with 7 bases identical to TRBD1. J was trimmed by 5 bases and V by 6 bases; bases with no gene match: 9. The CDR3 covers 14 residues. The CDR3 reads CASRRNRGGETQYF. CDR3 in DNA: TGTGCCAGCAGGCGAAACAGGGGTGGGGAGACCCAGTACTTC.

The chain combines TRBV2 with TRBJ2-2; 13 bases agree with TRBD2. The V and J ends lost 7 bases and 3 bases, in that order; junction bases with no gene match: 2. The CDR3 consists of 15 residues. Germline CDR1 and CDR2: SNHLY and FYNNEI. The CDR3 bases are TGTGCCAGCATGGGACTAGCGGGATACACCGGGGAGCTGTTTTTT. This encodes CASMGLAGYTGELFF.